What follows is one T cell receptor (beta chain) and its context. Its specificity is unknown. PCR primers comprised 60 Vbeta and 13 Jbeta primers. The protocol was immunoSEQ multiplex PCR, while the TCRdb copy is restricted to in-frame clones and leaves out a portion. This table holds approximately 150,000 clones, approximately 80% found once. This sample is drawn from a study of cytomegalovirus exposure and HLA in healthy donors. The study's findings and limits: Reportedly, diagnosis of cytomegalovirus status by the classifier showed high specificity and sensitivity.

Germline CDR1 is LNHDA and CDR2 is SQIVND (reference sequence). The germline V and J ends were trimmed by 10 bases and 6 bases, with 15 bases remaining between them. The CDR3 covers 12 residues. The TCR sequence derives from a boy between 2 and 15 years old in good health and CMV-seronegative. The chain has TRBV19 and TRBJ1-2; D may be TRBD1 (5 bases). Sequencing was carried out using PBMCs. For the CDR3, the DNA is TGTGCCACCATAGGCAGGGTGGATGGCTACACCTTC. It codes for CATIGRVDGYTF.